Listed below are T cell receptor beta chains from one sample, sequenced in a study of PD-1 blockade in classical Hodgkin lymphoma. Repertoires were generated with immunoSEQ multiplex PCR, while TCRdb's copy carries only in-frame clones and drops some. Seen here are approximately 16,000 clones, 86% observed once, and the top ten hold roughly 0.88%. Sequenced input: CD4+ T cells from blood. Receptors originate from a human donor with classical Hodgkin lymphoma. CDR3s include the opening cysteine and the closing phenylalanine or tryptophan. D genes are given only for firm matches.

TRBV5-4 TRBD1 CASSWTGGKGADTQYF
TRBV5-6 TRBD2 CASSLALGLAGEYEQYF
TRBV6-1 . CASSDRGGPYEQYF
TRBV15 . CATSKDTPGLFF
TRBV19 TRBD1 CASSPTGTGLYEQYF
TRBV28 TRBD1 CASSSHRGGGNTIYF
TRBV19 TRBD1 CASSALDRGEAIYF
TRBV5-6 . CASSLVRTDANYGYTF
TRBV7-2 TRBD2 CASSPSRLAGPYEQFF
TRBV28 TRBD1 CASSFKGAGGRNTIYF
TRBV4-3 TRBD1 CASRWDSTTGELFF
TRBV30 TRBD2 CAWRGGLAGGRTYNEQFF
TRBV5-5 . CASSFALGYQETQYF
TRBV6-6 TRBD2 CAASRREGYEQYF
TRBV5-8 TRBD2 CASSAWGGNTGELFF
TRBV11-3 . CASSLDQSGNNEQFF
TRBV7-2 . CASSLSQELKGYGYTF
TRBV2 TRBD1 CASSQDRSSGNTIYF
TRBV28 . CASSLSFNQPQHF
TRBV5-8 TRBD1 CASRRDRAAETQYF
TRBV6-1 TRBD1 CASSALGQGIPTQYF
TRBV18 TRBD1 CASSPWTGPYEQYF
TRBV19 . CASSIASRSTEAFF
TRBV5-1 . CASSWGQNTEAFF
TRBV11-3 TRBD1 CASRGTGDEQYF
TRBV30 . CAWTSGSITGANVLTF
TRBV28 . CASSLSPRAEKLFF
TRBV27 . CASRTRASYEQYF
TRBV29-1 . CSVILRGQIYEQYF
TRBV6-5 TRBD1 CASRQTGGNEQFF
TRBV7-2 . CASSLGFQETQYF
TRBV4-3 . CASSQDSSGANVLTF
TRBV19 TRBD1 CASSGQTGAYGYTF
TRBV5-4 TRBD1 CASSLTGAGIKTQYF
TRBV7-2 TRBD1 CASSPSGTGVYGYTF
TRBV19 . CASSLGRRDGYTF
TRBV19 TRBD1 CASSKRTGGRQPQHF